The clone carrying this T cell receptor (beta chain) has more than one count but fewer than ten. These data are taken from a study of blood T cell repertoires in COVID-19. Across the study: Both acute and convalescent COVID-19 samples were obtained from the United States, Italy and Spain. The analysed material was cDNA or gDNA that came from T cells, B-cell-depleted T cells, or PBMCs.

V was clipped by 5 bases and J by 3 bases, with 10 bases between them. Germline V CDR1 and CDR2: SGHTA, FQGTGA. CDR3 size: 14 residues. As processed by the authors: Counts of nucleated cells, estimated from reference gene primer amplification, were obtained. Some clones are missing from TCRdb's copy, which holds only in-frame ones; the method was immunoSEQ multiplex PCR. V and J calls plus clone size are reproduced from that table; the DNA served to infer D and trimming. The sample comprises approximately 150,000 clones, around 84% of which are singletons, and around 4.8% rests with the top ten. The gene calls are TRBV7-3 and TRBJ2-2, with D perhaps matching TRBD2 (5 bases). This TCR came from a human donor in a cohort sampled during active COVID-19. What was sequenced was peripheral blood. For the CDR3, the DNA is TGTGCCAGCAGCGCCACCGGGGACACCGGGGAGCTGTTTTTT. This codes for CASSATGDTGELFF. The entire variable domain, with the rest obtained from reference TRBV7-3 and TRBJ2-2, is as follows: GAGVSQTPSNKVTEKGKYVELRCDPISGHTALYWYRQSLGQGPEFLIYFQGTGAADDSGLPNDRFFAVRPEGSVSTLKIQRTERGDSAVYLCASSATGDTGELFFGEGSRLTVL.